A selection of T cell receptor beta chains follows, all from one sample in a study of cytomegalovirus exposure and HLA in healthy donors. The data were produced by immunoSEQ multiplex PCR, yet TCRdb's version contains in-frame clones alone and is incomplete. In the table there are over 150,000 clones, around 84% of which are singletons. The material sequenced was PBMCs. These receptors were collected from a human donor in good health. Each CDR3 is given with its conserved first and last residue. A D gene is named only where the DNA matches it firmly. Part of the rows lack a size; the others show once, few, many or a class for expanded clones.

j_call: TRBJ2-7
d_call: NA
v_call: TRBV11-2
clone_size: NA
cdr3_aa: CASRTIRGPYEQYF
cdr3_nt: TGTGCCAGCAGAACGATTCGAGGCCCCTACGAGCAGTACTTC

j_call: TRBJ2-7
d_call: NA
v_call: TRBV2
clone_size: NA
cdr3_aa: CASSARQGNYEQYF
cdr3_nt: TGTGCCAGCAGTGCTCGTCAGGGGAACTACGAGCAGTACTTC

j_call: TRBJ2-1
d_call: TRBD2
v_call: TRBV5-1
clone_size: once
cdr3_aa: CASSLLAGDYNEQFF
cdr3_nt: TGCGCCAGCAGCTTACTAGCGGGTGATTACAATGAGCAGTTCTTC

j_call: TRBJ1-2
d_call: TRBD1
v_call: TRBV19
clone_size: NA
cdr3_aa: CASMPATGDSYGYTF
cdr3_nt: TGTGCCAGTATGCCCGCGACAGGGGATTCCTATGGCTACACCTTC

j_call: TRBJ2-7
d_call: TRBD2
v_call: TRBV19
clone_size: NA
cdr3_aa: CASRRLAGAHYEQYF
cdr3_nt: TGTGCCAGTAGGAGACTAGCGGGAGCCCACTACGAGCAGTACTTC

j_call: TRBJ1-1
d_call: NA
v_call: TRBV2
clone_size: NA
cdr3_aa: CASSKQGGPNTEAFF
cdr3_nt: TGTGCCAGCAGTAAACAGGGCGGCCCCAACACTGAAGCTTTCTTT

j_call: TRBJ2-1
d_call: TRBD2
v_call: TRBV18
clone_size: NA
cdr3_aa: CASSPSIFAGGTSSYNEQFF
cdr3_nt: TGTGCCAGCTCACCATCAATTTTTGCGGGAGGGACTTCCTCCTACAATGAGCAGTTCTTC

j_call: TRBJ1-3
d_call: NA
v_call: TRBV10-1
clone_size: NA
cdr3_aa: CASSDHRYPSGNTIYF
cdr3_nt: TGCGCCAGCAGTGATCACAGGTATCCCTCTGGAAACACCATATATTTT

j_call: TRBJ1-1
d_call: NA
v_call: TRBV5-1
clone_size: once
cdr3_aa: CASSIGQTMNTEAFF
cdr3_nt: TGCGCCAGCAGCATAGGACAGACCATGAACACTGAAGCTTTCTTT

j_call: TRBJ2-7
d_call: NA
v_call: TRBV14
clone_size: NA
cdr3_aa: CASSQVPGSYYEQYF
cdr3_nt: TGTGCCAGCAGCCAAGTGCCGGGTTCCTATTACGAGCAGTACTTC

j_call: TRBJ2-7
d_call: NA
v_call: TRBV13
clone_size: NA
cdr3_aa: CASSIPGASYEQYF
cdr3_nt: TGTGCCAGCAGCATCCCAGGGGCGTCCTACGAGCAGTACTTC

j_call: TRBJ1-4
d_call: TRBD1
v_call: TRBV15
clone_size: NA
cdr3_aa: CATSNRTGDVEKLFF
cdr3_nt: TGTGCCACCAGCAACAGGACAGGGGACGTAGAAAAACTGTTTTTT

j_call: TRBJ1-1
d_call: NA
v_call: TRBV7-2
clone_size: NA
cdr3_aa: CASSFPLAFF
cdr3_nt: TGTGCCAGCAGCTTTCCACTGGCTTTCTTT

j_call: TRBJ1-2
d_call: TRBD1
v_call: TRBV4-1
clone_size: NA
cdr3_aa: CASSQATGAGYTF
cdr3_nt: TGCGCCAGCAGCCAAGCTACAGGGGCTGGCTACACCTTC

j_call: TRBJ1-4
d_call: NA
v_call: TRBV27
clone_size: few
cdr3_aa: CASSLQGGEKLFF
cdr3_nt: TGTGCCAGCAGTTTACAGGGAGGCGAAAAACTGTTTTTT

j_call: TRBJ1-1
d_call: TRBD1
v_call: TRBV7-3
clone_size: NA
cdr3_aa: CASSSKTGVGTEAFF
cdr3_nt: TGTGCCAGCAGCTCTAAGACAGGGGTGGGCACTGAAGCTTTCTTT

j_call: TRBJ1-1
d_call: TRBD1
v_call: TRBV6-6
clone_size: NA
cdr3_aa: CASSWTDRAGTEAFF
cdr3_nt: TGTGCCAGCAGTTGGACGGACAGGGCGGGCACTGAAGCTTTCTTT

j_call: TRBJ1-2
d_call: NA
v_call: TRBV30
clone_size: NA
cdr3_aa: CAWSVRMELRYGYTF
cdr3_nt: TGTGCCTGGAGTGTAAGGATGGAGTTAAGATATGGCTACACCTTC

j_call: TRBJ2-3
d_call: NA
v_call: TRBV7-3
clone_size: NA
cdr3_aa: CASSSYVSRDTDTQYF
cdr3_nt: TGTGCCAGCAGCTCCTATGTCTCGCGGGACACAGATACGCAGTATTTT

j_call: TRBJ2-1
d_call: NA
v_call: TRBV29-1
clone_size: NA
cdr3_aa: CSVIGTRRNEQFF
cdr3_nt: TGCAGCGTTATTGGCACCCGTCGCAATGAGCAGTTCTTC

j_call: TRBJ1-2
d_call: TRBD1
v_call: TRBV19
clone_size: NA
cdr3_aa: CASSIRDRDFSGYGYTF
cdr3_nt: TGTGCCAGTAGTATACGGGACAGGGATTTCAGCGGCTATGGCTACACCTTC

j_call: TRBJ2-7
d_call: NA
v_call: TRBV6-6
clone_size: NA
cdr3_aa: CASSHFSSYEQYF
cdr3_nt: TGTGCCAGCAGTCATTTCAGCTCCTACGAGCAGTACTTC

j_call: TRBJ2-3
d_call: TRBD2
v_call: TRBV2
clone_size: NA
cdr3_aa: CASSERGLARATDTQYF
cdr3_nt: TGTGCCAGCAGTGAAAGGGGACTAGCGCGCGCCACAGATACGCAGTATTTT

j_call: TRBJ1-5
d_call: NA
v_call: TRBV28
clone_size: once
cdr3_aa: CASVDRGRNQPQHF
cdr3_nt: TGTGCCAGCGTCGATAGGGGTCGCAATCAGCCCCAGCATTTT

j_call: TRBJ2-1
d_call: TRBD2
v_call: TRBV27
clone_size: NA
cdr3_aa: CASSLGRARINEQFF
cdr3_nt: TGTGCCAGCAGCCTCGGGAGGGCCAGGATCAATGAGCAGTTCTTC

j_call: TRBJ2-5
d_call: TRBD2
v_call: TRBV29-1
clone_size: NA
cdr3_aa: CSVDRGGQETQYF
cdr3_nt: TGCAGCGTTGACCGGGGGGGGCAAGAGACCCAGTACTTC

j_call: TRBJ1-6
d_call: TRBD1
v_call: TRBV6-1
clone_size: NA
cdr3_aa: CASTDRASYNSPLHF
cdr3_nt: TGTGCCAGCACCGACAGGGCGTCCTATAATTCACCCCTCCACTTT

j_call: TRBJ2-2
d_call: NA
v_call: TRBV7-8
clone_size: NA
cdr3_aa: CASRANTGELFF
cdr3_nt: TGTGCCAGCAGAGCTAACACCGGGGAGCTGTTTTTT

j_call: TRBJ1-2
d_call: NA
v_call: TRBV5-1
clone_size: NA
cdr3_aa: CASSFPGSPVGHYGYTF
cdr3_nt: TGCGCCAGCAGCTTCCCTGGATCACCAGTGGGCCACTATGGCTACACCTTC

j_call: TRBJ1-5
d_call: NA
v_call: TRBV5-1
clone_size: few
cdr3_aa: CASSLDGGKVQPQHF
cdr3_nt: TGCGCCAGCAGCTTGGATGGGGGGAAAGTTCAGCCCCAGCATTTT

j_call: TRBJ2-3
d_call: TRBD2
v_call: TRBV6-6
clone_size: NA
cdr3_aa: CASRRTSGASTDTQYF
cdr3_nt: TGTGCCAGCAGACGAACTAGCGGAGCTAGCACAGATACGCAGTATTTT

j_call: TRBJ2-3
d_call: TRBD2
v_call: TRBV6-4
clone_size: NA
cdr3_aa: CATKTSGYSDTQYF
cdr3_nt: TGTGCCACAAAGACTAGCGGGTATTCAGATACGCAGTATTTT